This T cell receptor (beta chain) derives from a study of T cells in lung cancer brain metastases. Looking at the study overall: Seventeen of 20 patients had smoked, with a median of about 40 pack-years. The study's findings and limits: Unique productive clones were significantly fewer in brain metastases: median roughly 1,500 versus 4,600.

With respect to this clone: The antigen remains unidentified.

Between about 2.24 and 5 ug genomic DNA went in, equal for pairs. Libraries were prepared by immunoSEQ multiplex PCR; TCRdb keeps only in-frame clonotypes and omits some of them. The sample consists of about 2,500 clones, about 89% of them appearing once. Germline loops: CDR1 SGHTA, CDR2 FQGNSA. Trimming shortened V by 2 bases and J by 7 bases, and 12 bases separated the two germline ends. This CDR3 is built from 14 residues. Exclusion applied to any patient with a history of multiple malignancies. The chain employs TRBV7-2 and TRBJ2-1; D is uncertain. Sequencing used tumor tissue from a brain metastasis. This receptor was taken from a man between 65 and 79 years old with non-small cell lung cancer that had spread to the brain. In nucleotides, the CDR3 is TGTGCCAGCAGCTTATATCCCGGGCAGAATGAGCAGTTCTTC. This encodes CASSLYPGQNEQFF.